These 28 T cell receptor beta chains share one sample of origin, sequenced in a study of tumor-infiltrating lymphocytes in primary liver carcinoma. Germline DNA was extracted alongside blood RNA, which was obtained from unsorted whole blood. From 500 ng of total RNA, TCR beta-specific cDNA was reverse-transcribed using a constant-region primer. ARM-PCR, slightly modified, supplied the TCR beta libraries through three nested multiplex PCR rounds. With TRBV1-TRBV30 forward primers and a C-beta reverse primer, the first two PCR rounds were run for roughly 10 cycles each. Each CDR3 protein gets one entry after TCRdb re-called the multiplex PCR reads with MiXCR. The profile shows about 210,000 distinct CDR3 sequences, less than 70% of them singletons. The sample consisted of peripheral blood. These receptors came from a woman in her fifties or sixties with primary liver carcinoma and hepatitis B virus infection.

Of note for this clonotype: At one of its ends the junction is not consistent with the germline gene, which may arise from a read error. The V and J genes are TRBV11-1 and TRBJ2-1, with D uncertain. The CDR3 is 17 amino acids. CDR1 and CDR2 from the germline V gene are SGHAT and FQDESV (reference sequence). This CDR3 is CASSFIGASISYSEQFF. The CDR3 bases are TGTGCCAGCAGCTTCATAGGTGCATCCATATCCTACAGTGAGCAGTTCTTC. The full variable domain, completed using reference TRBV11-1 and TRBJ2-1, is EAEVAQSPRYKITEKSQAVAFWCDPISGHATLYWYRQILGQGPELLVQFQDESVVDDSQLPKDRFSAERLKGVDSTLKIQPAELGDSAMYLCASSFIGASISYSEQFFGPGTRLTVL.

In regard to this clonotype: Germline and junction disagree at one end, which may indicate a read error. The chain uses TRBV11-2 and TRBJ1-2; no definite D call. Germline values: CDR1 SGHAT, CDR2 FQNNGV. This CDR3 region has 15 residues. CDR3 residues: CASSLGYQAGYGYAF. The CDR3, as DNA: TGTGCCAGCAGCTTAGGATACCAGGCCGGCTATGGCTACGCCTTC.

The chain recombines TRBV7-9 with TRBJ2-3; D not certain. Germline CDR1 and CDR2: SEHNR and FQNEAQ (reference sequence). The CDR3 is made up of 13 amino acids. The ends were cut back, 2 bases at V and 3 bases at J, with 6 bases in the middle. CDR3 nucleotides: TGTGCCAGCAGCTTAATGCGAACAGATACGCAGTATTTT. As protein: CASSLMRTDTQYF.

On this clonotype itself: At one end, the junction sequence differs from germline, possibly due to a read error. The gene calls are TRBV11-2 and TRBJ2-7; possible D gene TRBD1, 6 bases. Per the germline V gene, CDR1 is SGHAT and CDR2 is FQNNGV. This CDR3 is built from 13 residues. The CDR3 nucleotides read TGTACCAGCAGCTTAGTAGGGGGATACGAGCAGTACTTC. Its protein is CTSSLVGGYEQYF.

Here the CDR3 reads CASMREGYKQYF. The CDR3 DNA reads TGTGCCAGCATGAGGGAGGGGTACAAGCAGTACTTC. This sequence joins TRBV28 and TRBJ2-7, with TRBD2 identical over 7 bases. The CDR3 is made up of 12 amino acids. Germline CDR1 reads MDHEN; CDR2 reads SYDVKM. Trimming took 7 bases from V and 8 from J; bases not matched to a gene: 8.

This clonotype was seen only once. The chain couples TRBV11-2 to TRBJ1-4; 8 positions match TRBD1. Losses at the gene ends were 8 bases for V and 11 bases for J; bases not matched to a gene: 10. The V gene's germline CDR1 is SGHAT and CDR2 FQNNGV. This CDR3 contains 13 residues. CDR3 residues: CASGDRGLGKLFF. The CDR3 nucleotides read TGTGCCAGCGGAGACAGGGGCCTTGGGAAACTGTTTTTT.

Concerning this clonotype: Being one base from a much bigger clone, this may be a read error. The rearrangement links TRBV12-3 or TRBV12-4 to TRBJ2-3; 7 nucleotides align to TRBD1. The CDR3 sequence is 18 residues long. CDR3 sequence reads: CVSSRYRDPKGATDTQYF. CDR3 DNA: TGTGTCAGCAGTCGTTACCGGGACCCAAAGGGGGCCACAGATACGCAGTATTTT.

This clonotype was counted a few times. A much larger clone sits a single nucleotide away, making a read error possible. The chain employs TRBV6-1 and TRBJ2-3; 10 nucleotides match TRBD2. V was clipped by 6 bases and J by 6 bases; unmatched bases: 12. The length of the CDR3 is 16 residues. CDR1 is MNHNS and CDR2 is SASEGT in the germline V gene. The CDR3 DNA reads TGTGCCAGCAGAGGGACTAGCGCCGAGAGTGTGGATACGCAGTATTTT. Protein product: CASRGTSAESVDTQYF.

This clonotype appeared many times. This rearrangement joins TRBV12-3 or TRBV12-4 to TRBJ1-2; possible D gene TRBD1, 5 bases. The CDR3 extends over 16 amino acids. The V end was cut by 4 bases, the J end by 0 bases, with 15 bases between. The CDR3 here is CASSSDWDGANYGYTF. The DNA of the CDR3 is TGTGCCAGCAGTTCCGACTGGGACGGCGCTAACTATGGCTACACCTTC.

Points on this clonotype: The conserved phenylalanine or tryptophan normally closing the CDR3 is absent here, so this likely arose from a read error. The chain recombines TRBV11-3 with TRBJ1-1; D remains ambiguous. CDR1 and CDR2 (germline): SGHNT, YENEEA. This CDR3 region has 16 residues. Here the CDR3 DNA reads TGTGCCAGTAGCTTAGCCGACGGAAGAATGAACACTGAAGCTTTCTCT. It yields the protein CASSLADGRMNTEAFS.

The chain employs TRBV6-4 and TRBJ1-4, with TRBD1 matching 7 bases. Germline loops: CDR1 MRHNA, CDR2 SNTAGT. The CDR3 covers 18 residues. V lost 2 bases to trimming and J lost 0 bases; unmatched junction nucleotides: 9. The CDR3 nucleotides are TGTGCCAGCAGTGACGGGGACAGAACTACTTCAACTAATGAAAAACTGTTTTTT. Its translation is CASSDGDRTTSTNEKLFF.

In regard to this clonotype: A much larger clone differs from this one at a single base, so this may be a read error. The rearrangement joins TRBV5-5 to TRBJ2-1; 8 nucleotides match TRBD2. Per the germline V gene, CDR1 is SGHKS and CDR2 is YYEKEE (reference sequence). This CDR3 is built from 15 residues. The CDR3 loop reads CASSPSGSWVNEHFF. CDR3 bases: TGTGCCAGCAGCCCGAGCGGGAGTTGGGTCAATGAGCACTTCTTC.

This clonotype was observed a handful of times. This sequence joins TRBV4-1 and TRBJ1-1; D remains ambiguous. The CDR3 is 15 residues long. The V gene's germline CDR1 is MGHRA and CDR2 YSYEKL. V gave up 1 base and J gave up 0 bases, with 9 bases separating them. The CDR3 here is CASSQVSSMNTEAFF. As DNA, the CDR3 is TGCGCCAGCAGCCAAGTCAGCTCCATGAACACTGAAGCTTTCTTT.

J is TRBJ1-5 and V is TRBV28; D gene unclear. The length of the CDR3 is 13 residues. The V gene's germline CDR1 is MDHEN and CDR2 SYDVKM. V dropped 8 bases and J dropped 2 bases, with 10 bases sitting between them. CDR3 sequence reads: CASVGGGNQPQHF. The CDR3 nucleotides are TGTGCCAGCGTCGGAGGAGGCAATCAGCCCCAGCATTTT.

This clonotype was seen a handful of times. CDR3 sequence reads: CASSVRTGPLETQYF. Written as DNA, the CDR3 is TGTGCCAGCAGCGTTCGGACAGGTCCACTGGAGACCCAGTACTTC. The genes are TRBV7-9 and TRBJ2-5, with 7 bases lining up with TRBD1. CDR1 and CDR2 (germline): SEHNR, FQNEAQ (reference sequence). Losses at the gene ends were 5 bases for V and 5 bases for J; bases not matched to a gene: 11. This CDR3 is 15 amino acids long. Combining the CDR3 with reference TRBV7-9 and TRBJ2-5 gives the whole variable domain DTGVSQNPRHKITKRGQNVTFRCDPISEHNRLYWYRQTLGQGPEFLTYFQNEAQLEKSRLLSDRFSAERPKGSFSTLEIQRTEQGDSAMYLCASSVRTGPLETQYFGPGTRLLVL.

As concerns this clonotype: Being one base from a much bigger clone, this may be a read error. This chain uses TRBV6-1 with TRBJ2-2; perhaps TRBD2 as D (5 bases). Germline CDR1 is MNHNS and CDR2 is SASEGT. The CDR3 is 15 amino acids. CDR3 DNA sequence: TGTGCCAACAGTGATTTCGGGAATAGCGACGGGGAGCTGTTTTTT. Protein: CANSDFGNSDGELFF.

The rearrangement joins TRBV5-1 to TRBJ2-5; D call uncertain. There are 11 residues in the CDR3. Germline values: CDR1 SGHRS, CDR2 YFSETQ. Trimming removed 0 bases at V and 5 bases at J, with 2 bases between. The CDR3 DNA reads as TGCGCCAGCAGCTTGGCGGAGACCCAGTACTTC. Amino acids: CASSLAETQYF.

Notes on this clonotype: Being one base from a much bigger clone, this may be a read error. The V call is TRBV12-3 or TRBV12-4, the J call TRBJ1-2; TRBD1 aligns across 9 bases. The CDR3 contains 15 residues. The chain's CDR3 is CASTIWGDRGDGHTF. The CDR3 DNA is TGTGCCAGCACTATCTGGGGAGACAGGGGGGATGGCCACACCTTC.

Note on this clonotype: This sequence may be a read error, since a much larger clone differs from it by one base. This chain joins TRBV14 and TRBJ2-5; D gene ambiguous. V was trimmed by 1 base and J by 0 bases, leaving 15 bases between them. The CDR3 is 17 residues long. Per the germline V gene, CDR1 is SGHDN and CDR2 is FVKESK. The CDR3 protein is CASSQVPGSRYQETQYF. CDR3 nucleotides: TGTGCCAGCAGCCAAGTTCCCGGATCCAGGTACCAAGAGACCCAGTACTTC.

The chain recombines TRBV7-9 with TRBJ1-6; D remains ambiguous. The ends were cut back, 3 bases at V and 11 bases at J, with 11 bases in the middle. Germline CDR1 SEHNR, CDR2 FQNEAQ (reference sequence). This CDR3 has 13 residues. The CDR3, as DNA: TGTGCCAGCAGCTTGGCTAGTGACACACCCCTCCACTTT. Protein sequence: CASSLASDTPLHF.

CDR3 bases: TGCGCCAGCAGCCAACTACCACATGACTGGGATGAAAAACTGTTTTTT. It yields the protein CASSQLPHDWDEKLFF. This sequence joins TRBV4-1 and TRBJ1-4; D unresolved. This CDR3 is 16 amino acids long. From germline, CDR1 is MGHRA and CDR2 YSYEKL. The V end lost 2 bases, the J end lost 6 bases, and 16 bases lay between the germline ends.

The chain employs TRBV30 and TRBJ2-7; 9 positions agree with TRBD1. Germline lookup yields CDR1 GTSNPN and CDR2 SVGIG (reference sequence). This CDR3 comprises 14 residues. The ends lost 5 bases at V and 5 bases at J; junction bases unmatched: 10. In DNA form, the CDR3 reads TGTGCCTGGCGTGGAGGGACAGGGCGAAACGAGCAGTACTTC. Translation gives CAWRGGTGRNEQYF.

As for this clonotype: The junction shows a germline mismatch at one end, possibly a read error. J is TRBJ2-2 and V is TRBV10-1, with D perhaps TRBD2 (5 bases). The CDR3 extends over 12 amino acids. Per the germline V gene, CDR1 is WNHNN and CDR2 is SYGVQD (reference sequence). The CDR3 spells CASSGNTGKLFF. The CDR3 DNA sequence: TGCGCCAGCAGCGGGAACACCGGGAAGCTGTTTTTT.

Worth noting for this clonotype: The junction departs from the called germline gene at one end, perhaps through a read error. J is TRBJ2-1 and V is TRBV29-1; no firm D call. The germline V gene encodes CDR1 SQVTM and CDR2 ANQGSEA. CDR3 length: 14 residues. The DNA of the CDR3 is TGCAGTGTTGAGAGTCCGAGAACCCGCAATGAGCACTTCTTC. Translated: CSVESPRTRNEHFF.

In the case of this clonotype: This could be a read error, since a much larger clone is one nucleotide away. This chain links TRBV6-6 with TRBJ1-5; no reliable D call. The J call may be mistaken, given a closer DNA end match to TRBJ2-3. The CDR3 spans 13 residues. Germline CDR1 is MNHNY and CDR2 is SVGAGI (reference sequence). The CDR3 nucleotides read TGTGCCAGCAGTTACGGTCGAAATCAGCCCCAGTATTTT. This sequence encodes CASSYGRNQPQYF.

The rearrangement uses TRBV13 and TRBJ2-1, with a weak D call TRBD2 (6 bases). CDR1 and CDR2 from the germline V gene are PRHDT and FYEKMQ (reference sequence). V was shortened by 3 bases and J by 4 bases, with 10 bases between the two germline ends. The CDR3 has 14 residues. The CDR3: CASSLAAGYNEQFF. Written as DNA, the CDR3 is TGTGCCAGCAGCTTGGCGGCGGGATACAATGAGCAGTTCTTC.

About this clonotype: This may be a read error: a much more frequent sequence differs by one nucleotide. The genes are TRBV6-5 and TRBJ2-3, with a weak D call TRBD2 (6 bases). CDR1 is MNHEY and CDR2 is SVGAGI in the germline V gene. This CDR3 has 14 residues. CDR3 protein: CASSYSRETDMQYF. CDR3 in DNA: TGTGCCAGCAGTTATTCGCGGGAAACAGATATGCAGTATTTT.

With respect to this clonotype: One end of the junction fails to match germline, which may point to a read error. This chain connects TRBV6-1 to TRBJ2-1; 13 bases map to TRBD2. The CDR3 has 15 residues. Germline CDR1 reads MNHNS; CDR2 reads SASEGT. The DNA for the CDR3 is TGTGTCAGCATACTAGCGGGAGGGCCATCGAATGAGCAGTTCTTC. Amino acid sequence: CVSILAGGPSNEQFF.